This T cell receptor (beta chain) was retrieved from a study of PD-1 blockade in classical Hodgkin lymphoma (TCRdb year 2020). In the study overall: Nivolumab dosing was 3 mg/kg intravenously every 2 weeks, continuing until either disease progression or unacceptable toxicity. The study used TCR beta sequencing and CyTOF to define a peripheral blood immune signature of response to PD-1 blockade in classical Hodgkin lymphoma.

The Qiagen DNeasy kit was used to extract genomic DNA both from unsorted PBMCs and from the negatively selected CD4+ and CD8+ fractions. TCR beta CDR3 regions were subjected to amplification by immunoSEQ multiplex PCR with primers that anneal to V and J segments. A synthetic immune receptor repertoire was used to minimize amplification bias, and any residual bias was removed computationally once sequencing was done. The published analysis was carried out like this. Custom Python scripts were used to quantify repertoire diversity as the Shannon entropy index. The unsorted, CD4+ and CD8+ repertoires were each analyzed separately, with the exception of combined analyses, where CD4+ and CD8+ sequences were merged in silico. A clone was considered expanded if an increase in frequency of at least 2-fold after treatment relative to C1D1 was found, and a pseudocount of 0.5 was applied to clones undetected at baseline. Singleton clones were defined as clones with 0 or 1 copy at C1D1, and non-singleton clones were defined as clones with 2 or more copies. Clones expanded in unsorted samples were assigned a CD4+, CD8+ or unknown annotation through matching of protein sequences in sorted samples from the same patient. Wilcoxon tests on paired samples were used to test changes in diversity from C1D1 to C4D1. The immuneACCESS repertoire file appears here via TCRdb, limited to in-frame rearrangements. These files lack a portion of the clones; in checked studies, under half of the deficit traces to unresolved V genes, and the cause of the others is not known. V and J calls plus clone size are reproduced from that table; the DNA served to infer D and trimming. The sample data list approximately 93,000 clones, and around 80% of these were observed just once. Of the sample, over 7.5% is held by the ten largest clones.

This clone was recorded at least ten times. No antigen is known for it. Within one base of it there is no much larger clone, and no base qualities were kept. The CDR3 runs 13 amino acids, cysteine and phenylalanine included. The kept DNA is CDR3 alone, 39 bases in frame from the first base. Sequences ENHRY (CDR1) and SYGVKD (CDR2) are obtained from the germline V gene. Between the V and J ends, shortened by 2 bases and 10 bases respectively, the junction contains 15 bases. Read against the paper, the sample's time point label means: cycle 4 day 1 (C4D1), after 5 to 7 weeks of nivolumab. Every trial patient had relapsed following autologous stem cell transplantation, and prior brentuximab vedotin exposure was what differed among cohorts A, B and C. The trial cohort comprised some 60 patients with relapsed/refractory classical Hodgkin lymphoma whose best overall responses were complete response, partial response or progressive disease. Trial patients were treated with single-agent nivolumab in the multi-cohort phase II CheckMate 205 trial. An independent review committee assessed best overall response by applying the 2007 International Working Group response criteria. Trial PBMCs were obtained immediately prior to nivolumab initiation (C1D1) and on therapy at cycle 2 day 1 and cycle 4 day 1. Peripheral blood was collected in 8 mL Vacutainer Cell Preparation Tubes, from which PBMCs were isolated by centrifugation and then cryopreserved.

Broader findings and caveats from the paper: Only a single clinical trial cohort was studied, and what caused the repertoire differences, possibly disease activity or prior therapy, remained undefined. Baseline TCR diversity was reported as lower in newly diagnosed patients than in healthy donors, and lower still in relapsed/refractory patients. Lower diversity was seen in patients whose nivolumab began less than 1 year after ASCT, and these patients were left out of later analyses so that immune reconstitution would not confound the results. Trial patients achieving complete response had baseline diversity similar to newly diagnosed patients, whereas partial responders and progressors had significantly lower diversity. CD4+ but not CD8+ TCR diversity rose significantly by C4D1 (p=0.0027 vs p=0.16), most apparent in complete responders (p=0.02).

This receptor was obtained from a human donor with classical Hodgkin lymphoma. In this chain, TRBV10-3 is recombined with TRBJ2-7, and possibly TRBD2, on 5 matching bases. This sample comprised peripheral blood mononuclear cells (PBMCs), obtained before the fourth cycle of nivolumab. The nucleotide sequence is TGTGCCATCAGTGAGCCAAACGAGGGTATACAGTACTTC. It codes for CAISEPNEGIQYF.